This T cell receptor beta chain was observed in a study of spatial heterogeneity in lung cancer. One entry per CDR3 protein, called by TCRdb with MiXCR from the 5' RACE reads. The sample lists roughly 48,000 distinct CDR3 sequences, 5.3% occurring once. Time point reported: sample taken at primary tumor resection. In this sample, this clonotype turned up many times. Per the germline V gene, CDR1 is DFQATT and CDR2 is SNEGSKA (reference sequence). The V end lost 0 bases, the J end lost 7 bases, and 10 bases lay between the germline ends. The CDR3 is 12 residues long. The receptor was isolated from a male donor with early-stage non-small cell lung cancer. This specimen consisted of PBMCs, obtained at surgery. The chain is built from TRBV20-1 and TRBJ2-7, with D hard to call. CDR3 coding DNA: TGCAGTGCTAGAGAGCGGTATTGGGAGCAGTACTTC. It yields the protein CSARERYWEQYF.